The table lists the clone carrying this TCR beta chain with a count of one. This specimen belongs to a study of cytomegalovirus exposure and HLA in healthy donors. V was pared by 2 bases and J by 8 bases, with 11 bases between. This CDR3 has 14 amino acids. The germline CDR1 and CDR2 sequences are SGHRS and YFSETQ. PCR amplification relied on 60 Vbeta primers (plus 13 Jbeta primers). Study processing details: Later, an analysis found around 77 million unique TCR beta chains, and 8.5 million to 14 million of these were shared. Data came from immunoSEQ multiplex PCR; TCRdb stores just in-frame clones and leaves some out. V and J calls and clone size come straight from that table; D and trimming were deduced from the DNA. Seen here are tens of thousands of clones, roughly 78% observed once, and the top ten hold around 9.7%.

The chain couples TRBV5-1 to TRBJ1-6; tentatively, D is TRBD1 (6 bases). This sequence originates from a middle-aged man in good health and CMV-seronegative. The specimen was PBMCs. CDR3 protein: CASSFQSGDSPLHF. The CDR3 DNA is TGCGCCAGCAGCTTCCAGTCAGGGGATTCACCCCTCCACTTT.